The clone carrying this TCR beta chain was seen a few times. The antigen is undetermined. The germline V and J ends were trimmed by 6 bases and 7 bases, with 13 bases remaining between them. The CDR3 length is 14 residues. Germline V lookup: CDR1 KGHSH, CDR2 LQKENI. The data derive from a study of cytomegalovirus exposure and HLA in healthy donors. The PCR ran on 60 Vbeta and 13 Jbeta primers. TCRdb's table, derived via immunoSEQ multiplex PCR, lists solely in-frame clones and lacks some. The sample has 85,000 to 90,000 clones, around 74% seen once. General observations from the study: Presence/absence analyses took donor sequencing depth as roughly uniform. Association with HLA alleles at 0.05 false discovery rate was found for 16,951 TCR beta sequences in a later analysis. There were several of the most significant clusters that appeared linked to common viral pathogens in a later analysis.

The chain carries TRBV18 and TRBJ1-6, with no clear D. The receptor comes from a man between 25 and 39 years old in good health and CMV-seropositive. The specimen was PBMCs. The CDR3 DNA is TGTGCCAGCTCCGCAGATCTTAAAAATTCACCCCTCCACTTT. It is translated as CASSADLKNSPLHF.